The entry below gives a single T cell receptor beta chain sequence along with its context. What it binds is unknown. The source of the sample is a study of T cells in Graves' hyperthyroidism and ophthalmopathy. Study-level points and caveats: Blood also carried most thyroid clonotypes expanded above 0.001. Ophthalmopathy got predicted by the model a median approximately 6.4 months before its onset. The authors' 13 V-J model separated ophthalmopathy from stable hyperthyroidism.

Amplification of TCR beta CDR3 regions used RNA as the template. In the first-round RT-PCR of the TCR CDR3, the HTBI primer set was used. TCRdb reprocessed the multiplex PCR reads via MiXCR and lists one record per CDR3 protein. The table has about 560,000 distinct CDR3 sequences, less than 20% seen once; the top ten hold approximately 7.4%. Stable hyperthyroidism: no ophthalmopathy progression over 18 months of follow-up. The V gene lost 1 base and the J gene lost 7 bases, with 21 bases spanning the gap. CDR1 and CDR2 from the germline V gene are SGHRS and YFSETQ. The CDR3 runs 16 residues. This TCR derives from a woman in her thirties with Graves' hyperthyroidism. What was sequenced was blood. The rearrangement uses TRBV5-1 and TRBJ2-7, with D hard to call. The CDR3 here is CASSLPGLHQTGEQYF. The CDR3 bases are TGCGCCAGCAGCTTGCCCGGGCTTCACCAAACCGGAGAGCAGTACTTC.